This T cell receptor (beta chain) is from a study of radiotherapy plus CTLA-4 blockade in lung cancer. Study-level points and caveats: Reportedly, early blood T cell clone dynamics best predicted response, with interferon-beta.

With respect to this clone: Its target is not known. Distinct nucleotide sequences in the sample also encode this CDR3.

Trimming took 5 bases from V and 4 from J, leaving 12 bases between them. CDR1 SGDLS and CDR2 YYNGEE come from the germline V gene. This CDR3 is 14 amino acids long. Data came from immunoSEQ multiplex PCR; TCRdb stores just in-frame clones and leaves some out. The sample shows 65,000 to 100,000 clones, roughly four fifths of them seen only once. The V gene is TRBV9, the J gene TRBJ2-2, with a weak D call TRBD1 (5 bases). The sample consisted of peripheral blood, taken from a patient treated with radiotherapy plus ipilimumab. The TCR was taken from a human donor with non-small cell lung cancer who had stable disease on radiotherapy plus ipilimumab. This CDR3 reads CASSVGALTGELFF. CDR3 coding DNA: TGTGCCAGCAGTGTTGGGGCCCTCACCGGGGAGCTGTTTTTT.